This TCR beta chain originates from a study of blood T cells in healthy people across ages. Together with a sample-barcoded 5' primer, a J-beta primer mix was included in a second PCR lasting roughly 6 to 12 cycles. Researchers report that a template-switch adaptor with 12 random nucleotides tagged each cDNA molecule. At least 3 million CDR3-containing paired-end reads were obtained per sample. TCRdb called the 5' RACE reads again in MiXCR, with one record for every CDR3 protein. The profile covers approximately 400,000 distinct CDR3 sequences, with approximately 47% appearing a single time and under 65% taken by the ten largest. With V trimmed by 5 bases and J by 6 bases, 8 bases remained unmatched. This CDR3 is built from 16 residues. Germline lookup yields CDR1 SEHNR and CDR2 FQNEAQ (reference sequence). About this clonotype itself: What it recognizes is unknown.

Notes on the study in general: Roughly linearly, TCR beta diversity per million T cells fell as age increased. The percentage of naive T cells correlated strongly with TCR beta diversity.

The specimen sequenced was blood. The V gene is TRBV7-9, the J gene TRBJ2-3; TRBD2 aligns across 13 bases. The TCR originated in a man aged 55 to 70 in good health. The CDR3: CASSPGTSGAGDTQYF. DNA of the CDR3: TGTGCCAGCAGCCCCGGGACTAGCGGGGCTGGGGATACGCAGTATTTT.